Below, 17 T cell receptor beta chains from the same sample are listed, as sequenced in a study of blood T cell repertoires in COVID-19. Some clones are missing from TCRdb's copy, which holds only in-frame ones; the method was immunoSEQ multiplex PCR. Found here are about 200,000 clones, 70% to 90% of them singletons; the top ten hold approximately 1.1%. Sequenced material: PBMCs or T cells enriched from blood (not recorded which). The receptors stem from a young man who had recovered from COVID-19.

The CDR3 DNA is TGTGCCAGCAGTTCGCTTGCGGGAGGGCCATTCAATGAGCAGTTCTTC. This sequence encodes CASSSLAGGPFNEQFF. The V gene is TRBV6-2 or TRBV6-3, the J gene TRBJ2-1; TRBD2 aligns across 9 bases. The CDR3 contains 16 residues. The V segment lost 4 bases and the J segment 6 bases; nucleotides outside the gene matches: 10. Germline-derived CDR1 and CDR2 are MNHEY and SVGEGT.

Here the CDR3 DNA reads TGTGCCAGCAGGGGACAGGGGTCCGGCTATGGCTACACCTTC. Its protein is CASRGQGSGYGYTF. V is TRBV28 and J is TRBJ1-2; 10 positions match TRBD1. Losses at the gene ends were 6 bases for V and 4 bases for J; bases not matched to a gene: 5. CDR1 and CDR2 from the germline V gene are MDHEN and SYDVKM. CDR3 size: 14 residues.

The genes are TRBV11-2 and TRBJ2-3; D is perhaps TRBD1 (6 bases). CDR1 and CDR2 from the germline V gene are SGHAT and FQNNGV. The CDR3 runs 14 residues. Between the trimmed V and J ends, which lost 7 bases and 2 bases, there was a span of 13 bases. The CDR3 spells CASTSWGLTDTQYF. The CDR3, as DNA: TGTGCCAGCACCTCGTGGGGGCTCACAGATACGCAGTATTTT. Drawing the rest from reference TRBV11-2 and TRBJ2-3, the complete variable domain is EAGVAQSPRYKIIEKRQSVAFWCNPISGHATLYWYQQILGQGPKLLIQFQNNGVVDDSQLPKDRFSAERLKGVDSTLKIQPAKLEDSAVYLCASTSWGLTDTQYFGPGTRLTVL.

This sequence joins TRBV14 and TRBJ1-2, with 9 bases aligning to TRBD1. V was clipped by 6 bases and J by 5 bases; unmatched bases: 7. This CDR3 has 14 amino acids. The germline gives CDR1 SGHDN, CDR2 FVKESK. CDR3 nucleotide sequence: TGTGCCAGCAGACACAGGGGGCCCCCTTATGGCTACACCTTC. Residues: CASRHRGPPYGYTF. Based on the CDR3 plus reference TRBV14 and TRBJ1-2, the full variable domain is EAGVTQFPSHSVIEKGQTVTLRCDPISGHDNLYWYRRVMGKEIKFLLHFVKESKQDESGMPNNRFLAERTGGTYSTLKVQPAELEDSGVYFCASRHRGPPYGYTFGSGTRLTVV.

The genes are TRBV6-5 and TRBJ1-2; 10 nucleotides align to TRBD1. CDR1 MNHEY and CDR2 SVGAGI come from the germline V gene. Trimming at V came to 4 bases and at J to 8 bases, leaving 7 bases not matched to a gene. The CDR3 contains 14 residues. The CDR3 nucleotides read TGTGCCAGCAGTTGGATTGGGGACAGGGGCGGCTACACCTTC. Residues: CASSWIGDRGGYTF.

The chain uses TRBV9 and TRBJ1-4; tentative D call: TRBD1 (6 bases). Germline V gives CDR1 SGDLS, CDR2 YYNGEE. Between the trimmed V and J ends, which lost 4 bases and 8 bases, there was a span of 24 bases. This CDR3 is 17 amino acids long. CDR3 nucleotides: TGTGCCAGCAGCCCTAGCTCCCCCACACAGGGTGGCGAAAAACTGTTTTTT. Protein sequence: CASSPSSPTQGGEKLFF.

V is TRBV7-9 and J is TRBJ2-1, with D possibly being TRBD2 (6 bases). V lost 5 bases to trimming and J lost 8 bases, with 7 bases between them. CDR1 is SEHNR and CDR2 is FQNEAQ in the germline V gene (reference sequence). This CDR3 is 11 amino acids long. For the CDR3, the DNA is TGTGCCAGCAGCCCTAGCGATGAGCAGTTCTTC. The encoded protein is CASSPSDEQFF.

The chain is built from TRBV11-2 and TRBJ1-3; 7 nucleotides line up with TRBD1. Per the germline V gene, CDR1 is SGHAT and CDR2 is FQNNGV. V was clipped by 1 base and J by 0 bases; unmatched bases: 6. The CDR3 length is 17 residues. The CDR3 spells CASSLGAGTASGNTIYF. CDR3 bases: TGTGCCAGCAGCTTAGGGGCCGGGACAGCCTCTGGAAACACCATATATTTT.

The CDR3 here is CASRFTENTEAFF. The CDR3 DNA reads TGTGCCAGCAGGTTCACAGAGAACACTGAAGCTTTCTTT. V gene TRBV27 combines with J gene TRBJ1-1; D is unclear. Germline V CDR1 and CDR2: MNHEY, SMNVEV (reference sequence). The germline V and J ends were trimmed by 6 bases and 1 base, with 9 bases remaining between them. The CDR3 consists of 13 residues.

The chain combines TRBV6-5 with TRBJ2-7; D possibly corresponds to TRBD2 (5 bases). The V end lost 5 bases, the J end lost 6 bases, and 14 bases lay between the germline ends. CDR1 and CDR2 from the germline V gene are MNHEY and SVGAGI. CDR3 length: 13 residues. This chain's CDR3 is CASSTEGLGEQYF. CDR3 nucleotides: TGTGCCAGCAGTACCGAGGGATTGGGCGAGCAGTACTTC.

The rearrangement links TRBV15 to TRBJ1-3; D ambiguous. The ends were cut back, 0 bases at V and 1 base at J, with 10 bases in the middle. There are 16 residues in the CDR3. Per germline, CDR1 LNHNV and CDR2 YYDKDF (reference sequence). The CDR3 here is CATSRDLMRSGNTIYF. CDR3 in DNA: TGTGCCACCAGCAGAGATCTAATGAGGTCTGGAAACACCATATATTTT.

The CDR3 sequence is CSAWTGGDSYEQYF. The CDR3 region has the DNA TGCAGCGCCTGGACAGGGGGCGACTCCTACGAGCAGTACTTC. This chain links TRBV29-1 with TRBJ2-7, with 11 bases lining up with TRBD1. Germline V lookup: CDR1 SQVTM, CDR2 ANQGSEA. This CDR3 comprises 14 residues. Trimming took 7 bases from V and 0 from J; bases not matched to a gene: 5.

The chain links TRBV12-3 or TRBV12-4 to TRBJ2-1; TRBD2 is a possible D gene (5 bases). The CDR3 runs to 13 residues. Trimming pared 6 bases from V and 5 bases from J, leaving 11 bases between. CDR3 amino acids: CASRGAADNEQFF. DNA for the CDR3: TGTGCCAGCAGGGGAGCGGCGGACAATGAGCAGTTCTTC.

This chain uses TRBV27 with TRBJ2-3; D remains unclear. CDR1 and CDR2 from the germline V gene are MNHEY and SMNVEV (reference sequence). Trimming cost V 2 bases and J 1 base, with 16 bases left between them. This CDR3 region has 17 residues. DNA of the CDR3: TGTGCCAGCAGTTTAATTTGGAGAAAAGAAGGCACAGATACGCAGTATTTT. The encoded protein is CASSLIWRKEGTDTQYF.

This chain links TRBV6-2 or TRBV6-3 with TRBJ1-5, with 8 bases aligning to TRBD1. Trimming took 2 bases from V and 0 from J; bases not matched to a gene: 15. There are 20 residues in the CDR3. The germline V gene encodes CDR1 MNHEY and CDR2 SVGEGT. CDR3 in DNA: TGTGCCAGCAGTTACGGTGACAGGGGCGAGATACCCTATAGCAATCAGCCCCAGCATTTT. Translated, it gives CASSYGDRGEIPYSNQPQHF.

The CDR3 protein is CASSQDLSGGADEQFF. As DNA, the CDR3 is TGCGCCAGCAGCCAAGATTTGAGCGGGGGGGCTGATGAGCAGTTCTTC. The V call is TRBV4-3, the J call TRBJ2-1; TRBD2 matches 10 bases. V dropped 0 bases and J dropped 8; count of bases not matched to a gene: 7. The CDR3 contains 16 residues. Per germline, CDR1 LGHNA and CDR2 YSLEER.

The V gene is TRBV7-2, the J gene TRBJ2-7; no definite D call. V was clipped by 5 bases and J by 6 bases, with 11 bases between them. This CDR3 spans 12 amino acids. Germline CDR1 SGHTA, CDR2 FQGNSA. As DNA, the CDR3 is TGTGCCAGCAGCCTACAAAGAGGCGAGCAGTACTTC. Its protein is CASSLQRGEQYF.